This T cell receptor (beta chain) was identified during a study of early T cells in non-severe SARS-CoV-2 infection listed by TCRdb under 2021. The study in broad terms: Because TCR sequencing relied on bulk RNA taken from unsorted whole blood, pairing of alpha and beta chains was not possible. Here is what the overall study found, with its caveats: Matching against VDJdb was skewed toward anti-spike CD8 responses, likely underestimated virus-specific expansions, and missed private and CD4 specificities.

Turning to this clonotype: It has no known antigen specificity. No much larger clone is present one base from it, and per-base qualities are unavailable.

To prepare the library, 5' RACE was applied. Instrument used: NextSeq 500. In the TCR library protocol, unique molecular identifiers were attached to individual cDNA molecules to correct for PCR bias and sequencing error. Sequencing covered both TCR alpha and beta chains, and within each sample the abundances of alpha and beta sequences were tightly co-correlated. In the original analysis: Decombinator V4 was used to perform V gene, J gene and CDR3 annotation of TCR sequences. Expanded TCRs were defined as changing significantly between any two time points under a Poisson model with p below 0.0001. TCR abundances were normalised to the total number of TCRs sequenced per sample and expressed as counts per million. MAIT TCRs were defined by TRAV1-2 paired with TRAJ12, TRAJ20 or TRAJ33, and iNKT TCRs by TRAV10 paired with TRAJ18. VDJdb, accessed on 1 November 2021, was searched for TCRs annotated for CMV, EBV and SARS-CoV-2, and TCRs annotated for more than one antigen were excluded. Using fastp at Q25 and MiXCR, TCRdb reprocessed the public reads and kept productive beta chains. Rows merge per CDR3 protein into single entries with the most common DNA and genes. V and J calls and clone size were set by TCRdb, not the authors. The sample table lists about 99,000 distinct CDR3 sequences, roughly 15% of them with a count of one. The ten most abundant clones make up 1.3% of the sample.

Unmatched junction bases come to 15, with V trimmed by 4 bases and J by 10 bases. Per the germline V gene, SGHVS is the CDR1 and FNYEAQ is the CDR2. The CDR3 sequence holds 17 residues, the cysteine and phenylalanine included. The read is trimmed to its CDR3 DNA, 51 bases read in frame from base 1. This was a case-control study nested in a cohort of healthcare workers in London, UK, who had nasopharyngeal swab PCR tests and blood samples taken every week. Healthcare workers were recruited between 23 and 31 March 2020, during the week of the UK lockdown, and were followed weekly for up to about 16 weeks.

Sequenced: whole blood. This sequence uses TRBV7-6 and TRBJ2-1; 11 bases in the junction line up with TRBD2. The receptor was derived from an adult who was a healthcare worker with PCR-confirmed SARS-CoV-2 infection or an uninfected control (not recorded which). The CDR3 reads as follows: CASSSSLTSGGTIEQFF. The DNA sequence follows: TGTGCCAGCAGCTCTTCACTCACTAGCGGGGGCACAATAGAGCAGTTCTTC.